This TCR beta chain originates from a study of blood T cells in healthy people across ages (dated by TCRdb to between 2014 and 2017). About the study as a whole: In model experiments, roughly one uniquely barcoded TCR beta cDNA molecule per two T cells was captured by template switching. Age-related changes in TCR beta repertoire diversity were measured in the study by deep sequencing normalized with unique cDNA molecular identifiers. Donors were grouped into four age groups: young (average approximately 16 years), middle-aged (39), aged (62) and long-lived (roughly 80). Two additional independent replicas of 1 million unique cDNA reads from the same blood draw were analyzed for two donors (one aged 18 to 30 and one aged 80 or older). To avoid experimental bias, donors of different ages were distributed randomly across sequencing lanes.

On the study overall, not on this receptor specifically: A strong correlation was found between observed TCR beta diversity and the percentage of naive T cells measured by flow cytometry. Compared with the aged group, the long-lived group had more naive CD4+ T cells, fewer expanded clones and increased TCR diversity, a pattern suggesting age selection. Total diversity estimates from one million sequenced T cells were considered lower bounds and underestimates. Because the CMV infection status of the donors was unknown, age-related changes in expanded clonotypes may potentially have been confounded. Because profiling used bulk unsorted PBMCs, naive and antigen-experienced compartments could not be compared conclusively. As age increased, observed TCR beta diversity per million T cells dropped in a roughly linear way, and a significant reduction was already evident by age 40.

The library was built by means of 5' RACE. Sequencing instrument: Illumina HiSeq 2500. A second PCR of about 7 to 12 cycles was run with a J-beta primer mix and a sample-barcoded 5' primer. A unique molecular identifier was introduced onto each TCR beta cDNA molecule by a template-switch 5' adaptor carrying 12 random nucleotides. Each sample yielded at least 2.5 million CDR3-containing paired-end reads. First-strand cDNA synthesis was performed from all RNA using the Mint cDNA synthesis kit, with priming by a TRBC-specific oligonucleotide. Following uracil-DNA glycosylase treatment, a first 18-cycle PCR with universal primers M1SS and BC2_uni_R was performed on all cDNA. The paper's processing steps were these. For normalization, 1 million high-quality reads were randomly selected from each sample, with every read carrying a distinct molecular identifier. Reads with shared molecular identifiers were discarded instead of being binned into consensus sequences. MiTCR, with a Q25 quality threshold and the strictest error-elimination algorithm, was used for CDR3 identification, clonotype clustering and error correction. A nonparametric unseen species model with Euler transformation was used to estimate lower-bound total TCR beta diversity. Using fastp at Q25 and MiXCR, TCRdb reprocessed the public reads and kept productive beta chains. For every CDR3 protein sequence, its rows merge into one entry that carries the most common genes and DNA. For this entry, the V and J calls and clone size follow TCRdb and not the study's own pipeline. This sample lists 800,000 to 950,000 distinct CDR3 sequences; 35% to 40% were detected once. The biggest ten clones account for about an eighth of the sample.

Systemically healthy Caucasian individuals from Russia, roughly 40 in total and aged roughly 6 to 95 years, were included as donors. Each donor gave ten milliliters of peripheral blood, collected into EDTA-treated Vacutainer tubes. PBMCs were isolated by Ficoll-Paque density-gradient centrifugation, with at least 7 million obtained per sample. Total RNA was extracted from PBMCs with Trizol reagent, with at least 6 micrograms obtained per sample. For every donor, an aliquot of PBMCs went through flow cytometry to measure the percentages of naive CD45RAhigh/CD27high T cells. Note on this clonotype: The specificity of this receptor is unknown. No clone much larger than this one lies a single base away; base qualities are absent.

The CDR3, from cysteine to phenylalanine, totals 17 residues. The read is trimmed to its CDR3 DNA, 51 bases read in frame from base 1. Here V drops 4 bases and J drops 4 bases, and the junction holds 15 bases not matched to any gene. Via the germline V gene (reference sequence), CDR1 is SEHNR and CDR2 FQNEAQ. The source is a man between 18 and 35 years old in good health. Sequenced material: blood. This sequence uses TRBV7-9 and TRBJ2-7; the central 8 bases match TRBD1. The nucleotide sequence reads TGTGCCAGCAGCTCCTGGAGTTACCGGGACAGGACATACGAGCAGTACTTC. Translated, it gives CASSSWSYRDRTYEQYF.